These 15 T cell receptor beta chains came from one sample sequenced in a study of breast tumors, draining lymph nodes, adjacent tissues. Axillary draining lymph nodes of breast cancer patients supplied the node samples. TCRdb re-analysed the multiplex PCR reads in MiXCR, keeping a single row per CDR3 protein. This sample has 150,000 to 200,000 distinct CDR3 sequences, with roughly 30% found just once. Sequences were obtained from axillary lymph node tissue. These receptors were taken from a female donor with breast cancer. Some clones in this sample may be carry-over from other donors' samples.

This clonotype occurred a few times. V is TRBV27 and J is TRBJ1-3; weak D call: TRBD1 (5 bases). Trimming stripped 8 bases from V and 5 bases from J, with 16 bases between. This CDR3 has 14 residues. Germline V lookup: CDR1 MNHEY, CDR2 SMNVEV (reference sequence). The CDR3 coding sequence is TGTGCCAGCTCAACCCTCAGGGCTCGAAACACCATATATTTT. Amino acid sequence: CASSTLRARNTIYF.

This clonotype came up many times. This sequence joins TRBV3-1 and TRBJ2-2; the D is unclear. Trimming pared 3 bases from V and 5 bases from J, leaving 7 bases between. The CDR3 extends over 13 amino acids. Per the germline V gene, CDR1 is LGHDT and CDR2 is YNNKEL (reference sequence). The CDR3 here is CASSHYTTGELFF. The CDR3, as DNA: TGTGCCAGCAGCCACTACACAACCGGGGAGCTGTTTTTT.

About this clonotype itself: A much larger clone lies one base from this, so it may be a read error. The chain couples TRBV6-5 to TRBJ2-2, with D possibly being TRBD1 (6 bases). CDR1 is MNHEY and CDR2 is SVGAGI in the germline V gene. The V end was cut by 2 bases, the J end by 6 bases, with 13 bases between. The CDR3 totals 15 residues. The CDR3 DNA reads as TGTGCCAGCAGTTACACGCAGACAGGTCCCGGGGAGCTGTTTTTT. Translated, it gives CASSYTQTGPGELFF.

This clonotype was detected many times. This rearrangement joins TRBV5-6 to TRBJ2-3; the match to TRBD2 covers 7 bases. The germline V gene has CDR1 SGHDT and CDR2 YYEEEE. This CDR3 is built from 14 residues. Unmatched junction bases numbered 3, after V lost 4 bases and J lost 1 base. The chain's CDR3 is CASSLTSRTDTQYF. The CDR3 nucleotides read TGTGCCAGCAGCCTGACTAGCCGCACAGATACGCAGTATTTT.

CDR3 DNA: TGTGCCAGCAGCTTACGTTTTACTAGCGGGAGGCACCAAGAGACCCAGTACTTC. The encoded protein is CASSLRFTSGRHQETQYF. The gene calls are TRBV11-2 and TRBJ2-5, with TRBD2 matching over 12 bases. In germline, CDR1 is SGHAT, CDR2 FQNNGV. The CDR3 runs 18 residues. V lost 2 bases and J lost 0; bases outside the gene matches: 7. Filled out from reference TRBV11-2 and TRBJ2-5, the complete variable domain reads EAGVAQSPRYKIIEKRQSVAFWCNPISGHATLYWYQQILGQGPKLLIQFQNNGVVDDSQLPKDRFSAERLKGVDSTLKIQPAKLEDSAVYLCASSLRFTSGRHQETQYFGPGTRLLVL.

The chain combines TRBV6-5 with TRBJ1-2; TRBD1 matches 11 bases. The V and J ends lost 6 bases and 5 bases, in that order; junction bases with no gene match: 14. Per the germline V gene, CDR1 is MNHEY and CDR2 is SVGAGI. This CDR3 comprises 17 residues. Here the CDR3 DNA reads TGTGCCAGCAGCGGATTCCCGGGACAGGGGGTCGATTATGGCTACACCTTC. This codes for CASSGFPGQGVDYGYTF.

The rearrangement uses TRBV7-9 and TRBJ1-4, with 9 bases aligning to TRBD1. The CDR3 runs to 14 residues. Germline trimming cut 2 bases from V and 7 bases from J; bases unmatched to any gene: 2. In germline, CDR1 is SEHNR, CDR2 FQNEAQ (reference sequence). DNA of the CDR3: TGTGCCAGCAGCTTAAGACAGGGGGGTGAAAAACTGTTTTTT. This codes for CASSLRQGGEKLFF.

The chain employs TRBV7-9 and TRBJ1-2; 12 bases map to TRBD1. After removal of 4 bases from V and 8 bases from J, the junction contained 8 bases not matched to a gene. CDR1 and CDR2 from the germline V gene are SEHNR and FQNEAQ (reference sequence). The CDR3 has 15 residues. The CDR3 protein is CASSSLDGTGGGYTF. The CDR3 coding sequence is TGTGCCAGCAGCTCCCTGGACGGGACAGGGGGCGGCTACACCTTC.

This clonotype was detected ten times or more. The V and J genes are TRBV11-2 and TRBJ2-1; D possibly corresponds to TRBD2 (6 bases). The germline CDR1 and CDR2 sequences are SGHAT and FQNNGV. The CDR3 is 15 amino acids. V gave up 3 bases and J gave up 7 bases, with 16 bases separating them. CDR3 residues: CASSFWGEDGNEQFF. The CDR3 nucleotides are TGTGCCAGCAGCTTCTGGGGGGAGGACGGTAATGAGCAGTTCTTC.

The chain recombines TRBV5-4 with TRBJ1-5; D call uncertain. Germline-derived CDR1 and CDR2 are SGHNT and YYREEE (reference sequence). Trimming removed 4 bases at V and 7 bases at J, with 12 bases between. The CDR3 is 13 residues long. CDR3 amino acids: CASSQENEQPQHF. In nucleotides, the CDR3 is TGTGCCAGCAGCCAGGAGAATGAGCAGCCCCAGCATTTT.

This clonotype showed up many times. This chain links TRBV7-9 with TRBJ2-5, with 7 bases identical to TRBD2. Germline CDR1 SEHNR, CDR2 FQNEAQ (reference sequence). Trimming at V came to 4 bases and at J to 1 base, leaving 0 bases not matched to a gene. This CDR3 region has 13 residues. The CDR3 region has the DNA TGTGCCAGCAGCTCTAGCGGCCAAGAGACCCAGTACTTC. This translates into CASSSSGQETQYF.

This clonotype was counted many times. The rearrangement uses TRBV18 and TRBJ1-6; 7 bases line up with TRBD1. This CDR3 contains 16 residues. Germline V lookup: CDR1 KGHSH, CDR2 LQKENI. Unmatched junction bases numbered 10, after V lost 5 bases and J lost 6 bases. CDR3: CASSKGETGRNSPLHF. In DNA form, the CDR3 reads TGTGCCAGCTCAAAGGGGGAGACAGGGCGTAATTCACCCCTCCACTTT.

The chain uses TRBV7-2 and TRBJ1-2, with unresolved D. CDR1 and CDR2 from the germline V gene are SGHTA and FQGNSA. The CDR3 runs to 14 residues. Trimming stripped 1 base from V and 8 bases from J, with 14 bases between. This CDR3 is CASSLEPGNEGYTF. CDR3 nucleotides: TGTGCCAGCAGCTTAGAGCCGGGCAATGAGGGCTACACCTTC.

Concerning this clonotype itself: One junction end does not reproduce the germline sequence, and a read error may be involved. This chain's CDR3 is CASSPRHQDNYGCTF. CDR3 bases: TGTGCCAGCAGTCCGCGCCATCAAGATAACTATGGCTGCACCTTC. The V call is TRBV6-5, the J call TRBJ1-2; the D is unclear. CDR1 and CDR2 (germline): MNHEY, SVGAGI. The CDR3 is made up of 15 amino acids.

The rearrangement uses TRBV7-2 and TRBJ1-4, with TRBD1 as a possible D gene (5 bases). Germline V gene data show CDR1 as SGHTA and CDR2 as FQGNSA. The V end was cut by 5 bases, the J end by 5 bases, with 27 bases between. This CDR3 region has 19 residues. This CDR3 reads CASSRTPQTSGGENEKLFF. The CDR3 nucleotides are TGTGCCAGCAGCCGAACACCTCAGACTAGCGGGGGGGAAAATGAAAAACTGTTTTTT.